The 2 T cell receptor beta chains in this list originate from one sample, sequenced in a study of blood T cell repertoires in COVID-19. Sequencing used immunoSEQ multiplex PCR; TCRdb keeps in-frame clones, though not all of them. The table records more than 250,000 clones, more than 75% of them present only once. Sequenced sample: peripheral blood. The source is a man between 50 and 59 years old with active or convalescent COVID-19.

The chain carries TRBV6-6 and TRBJ1-1; 10 nucleotides line up with TRBD1. Per the germline V gene, CDR1 is MNHNY and CDR2 is SVGAGI (reference sequence). V was pared by 6 bases and J by 3 bases, with 7 bases of the junction left unmatched. The CDR3 runs to 15 residues. This chain's CDR3 is CASRPRQGAHTEAFF. CDR3 bases: TGTGCCAGCAGGCCAAGACAGGGGGCGCACACTGAAGCTTTCTTT.

Regarding this clone: The same CDR3 arises from other DNA sequences in this sample as well. The CDR3 protein is CASSLQGGDQPQHF. The CDR3 DNA reads TGCGCCAGCAGTCTACAGGGGGGTGATCAGCCCCAGCATTTT. The V gene is TRBV5-1, the J gene TRBJ1-5, with 8 bases that match TRBD1. Germline V gene lookup returns CDR1 SGHRS and CDR2 YFSETQ. The length of the CDR3 is 14 residues. With 5 bases clipped from V and 5 bases from J, the junction kept 6 bases outside the gene matches.